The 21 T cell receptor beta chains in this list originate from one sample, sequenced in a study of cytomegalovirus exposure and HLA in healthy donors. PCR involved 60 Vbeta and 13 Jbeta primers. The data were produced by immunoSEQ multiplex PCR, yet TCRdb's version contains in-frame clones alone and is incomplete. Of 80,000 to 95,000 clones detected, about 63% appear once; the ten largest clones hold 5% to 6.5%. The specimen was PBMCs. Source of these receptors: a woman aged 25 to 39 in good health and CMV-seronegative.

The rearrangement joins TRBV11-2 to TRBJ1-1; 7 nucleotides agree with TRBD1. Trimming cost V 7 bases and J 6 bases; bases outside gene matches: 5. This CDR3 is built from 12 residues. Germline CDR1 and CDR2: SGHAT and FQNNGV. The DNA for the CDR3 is TGTGCCAGCAACCAGGGACAGTCTGAAGCTTTCTTT. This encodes CASNQGQSEAFF.

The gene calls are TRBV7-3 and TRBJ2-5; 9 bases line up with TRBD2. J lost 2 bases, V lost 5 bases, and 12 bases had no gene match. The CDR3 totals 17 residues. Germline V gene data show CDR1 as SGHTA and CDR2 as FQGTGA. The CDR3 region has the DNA TGTGCCAGCAGCCCCGGGGATAGCGGGAGCTGGCAAGAGACCCAGTACTTC. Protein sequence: CASSPGDSGSWQETQYF.

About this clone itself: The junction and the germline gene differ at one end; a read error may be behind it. The CDR3 is CASSVGGSEDFF. CDR3 DNA sequence: TGTGCCAGCAGCGTCGGGGGTTCCGAAGATTTCTTT. The chain joins TRBV9 to TRBJ1-1, with a tentative D call TRBD1 (5 bases). This CDR3 is 12 amino acids long. Germline V gene sequence: CDR1 SGDLS, CDR2 YYNGEE.

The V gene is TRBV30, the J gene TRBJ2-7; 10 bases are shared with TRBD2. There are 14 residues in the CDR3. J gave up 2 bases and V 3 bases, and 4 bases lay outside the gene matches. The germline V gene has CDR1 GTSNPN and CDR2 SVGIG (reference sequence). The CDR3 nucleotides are TGTGCCTGGAGGAAACTAGCGGGACCCTACGAGCAGTACTTC. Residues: CAWRKLAGPYEQYF.

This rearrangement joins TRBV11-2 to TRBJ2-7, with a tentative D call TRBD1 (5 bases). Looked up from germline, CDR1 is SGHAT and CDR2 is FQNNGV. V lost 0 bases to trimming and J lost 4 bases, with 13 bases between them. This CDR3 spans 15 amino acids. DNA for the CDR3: TGTGCCAGCAGCTTAGATCCAAAAAAGGGGTACGAGCAGTACTTC. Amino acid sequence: CASSLDPKKGYEQYF.

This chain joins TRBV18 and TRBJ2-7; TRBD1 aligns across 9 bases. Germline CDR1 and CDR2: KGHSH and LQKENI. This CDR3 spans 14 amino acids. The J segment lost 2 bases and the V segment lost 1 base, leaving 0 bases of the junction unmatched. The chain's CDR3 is CASSPRQGAYEQYF. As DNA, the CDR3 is TGTGCCAGCTCACCACGACAGGGGGCCTACGAGCAGTACTTC.

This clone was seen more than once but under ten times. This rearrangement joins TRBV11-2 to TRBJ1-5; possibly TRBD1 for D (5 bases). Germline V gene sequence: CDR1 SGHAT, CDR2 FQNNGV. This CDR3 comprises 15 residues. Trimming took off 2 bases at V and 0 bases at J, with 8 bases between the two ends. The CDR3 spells CASSLYQGSNQPQHF. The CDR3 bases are TGTGCCAGCAGCTTATATCAGGGTAGCAATCAGCCCCAGCATTTT.

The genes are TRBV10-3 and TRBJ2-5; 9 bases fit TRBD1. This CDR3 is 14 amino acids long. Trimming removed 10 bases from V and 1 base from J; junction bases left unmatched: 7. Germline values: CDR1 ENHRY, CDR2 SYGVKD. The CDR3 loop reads CASRQGGPQETQYF. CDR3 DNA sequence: TGTGCCAGCAGACAGGGGGGCCCCCAAGAGACCCAGTACTTC.

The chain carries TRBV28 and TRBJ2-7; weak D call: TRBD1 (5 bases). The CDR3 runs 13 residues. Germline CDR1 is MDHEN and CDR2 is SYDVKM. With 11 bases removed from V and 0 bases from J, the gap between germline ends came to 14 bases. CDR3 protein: CAAAGRTSYEQYF. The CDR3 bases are TGTGCCGCGGCAGGGCGGACCTCCTACGAGCAGTACTTC.

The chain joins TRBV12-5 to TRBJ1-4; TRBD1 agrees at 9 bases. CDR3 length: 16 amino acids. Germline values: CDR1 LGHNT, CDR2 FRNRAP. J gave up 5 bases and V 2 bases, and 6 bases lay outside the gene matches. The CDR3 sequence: CASGLFAGTGNEKLFF. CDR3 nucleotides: TGTGCTAGTGGTTTGTTCGCCGGGACAGGGAATGAAAAACTGTTTTTT.

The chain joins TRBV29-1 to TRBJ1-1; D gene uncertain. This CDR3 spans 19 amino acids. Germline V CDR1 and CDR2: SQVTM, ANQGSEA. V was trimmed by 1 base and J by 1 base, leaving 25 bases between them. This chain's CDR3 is CSVEGYILAISYQNTEAFF. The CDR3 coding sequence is TGCAGCGTTGAAGGATACATCTTAGCGATTTCTTATCAGAACACTGAAGCTTTCTTT.

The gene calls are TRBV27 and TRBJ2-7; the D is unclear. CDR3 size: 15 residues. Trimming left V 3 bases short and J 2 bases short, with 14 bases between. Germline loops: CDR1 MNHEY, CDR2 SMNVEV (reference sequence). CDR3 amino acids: CASSFLTVPTYEQYF. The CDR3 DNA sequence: TGTGCCAGCAGTTTTTTAACAGTCCCAACCTACGAGCAGTACTTC.

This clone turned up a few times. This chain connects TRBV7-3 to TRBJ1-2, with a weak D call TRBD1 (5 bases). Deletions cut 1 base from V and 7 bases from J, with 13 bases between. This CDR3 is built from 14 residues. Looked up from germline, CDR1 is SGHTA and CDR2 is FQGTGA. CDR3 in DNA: TGTGCCAGCAGCTTAAACGTAGAAGGGGTTGGCTACACCTTC. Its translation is CASSLNVEGVGYTF.

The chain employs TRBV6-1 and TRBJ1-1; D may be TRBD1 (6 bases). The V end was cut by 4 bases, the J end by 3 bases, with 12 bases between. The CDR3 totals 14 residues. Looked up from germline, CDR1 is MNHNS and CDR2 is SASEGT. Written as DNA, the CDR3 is TGTGCCAGCAGTGTGCGGGGGCAGGACACTGAAGCTTTCTTT. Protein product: CASSVRGQDTEAFF.

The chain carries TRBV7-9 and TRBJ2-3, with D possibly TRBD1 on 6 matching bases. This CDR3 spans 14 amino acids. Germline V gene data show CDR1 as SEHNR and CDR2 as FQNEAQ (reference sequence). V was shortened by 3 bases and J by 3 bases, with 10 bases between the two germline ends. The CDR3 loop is CASSLGATTDTQYF. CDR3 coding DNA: TGTGCCAGCAGCTTGGGGGCGACGACAGATACGCAGTATTTT.

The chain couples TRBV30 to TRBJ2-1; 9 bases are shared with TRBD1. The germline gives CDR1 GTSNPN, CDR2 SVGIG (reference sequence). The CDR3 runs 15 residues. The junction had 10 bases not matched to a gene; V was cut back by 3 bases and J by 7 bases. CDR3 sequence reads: CAWSRTGAAGNEQFF. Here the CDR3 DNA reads TGTGCCTGGAGCCGGACAGGGGCGGCGGGAAATGAGCAGTTCTTC.

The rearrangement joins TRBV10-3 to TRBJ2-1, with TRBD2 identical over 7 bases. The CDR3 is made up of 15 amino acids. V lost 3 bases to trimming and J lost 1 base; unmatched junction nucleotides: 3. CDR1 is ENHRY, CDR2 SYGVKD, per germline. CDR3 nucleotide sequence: TGTGCCATCAGTGATAACGGGGGGTCCTACAATGAGCAGTTCTTC. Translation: CAISDNGGSYNEQFF.

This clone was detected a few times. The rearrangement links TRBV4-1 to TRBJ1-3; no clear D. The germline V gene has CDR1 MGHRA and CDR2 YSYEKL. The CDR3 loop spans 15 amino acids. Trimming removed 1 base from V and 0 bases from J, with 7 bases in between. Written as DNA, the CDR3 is TGCGCCAGCAGCCAAGTGAGTTTCTCTGGAAACACCATATATTTT. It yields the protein CASSQVSFSGNTIYF.

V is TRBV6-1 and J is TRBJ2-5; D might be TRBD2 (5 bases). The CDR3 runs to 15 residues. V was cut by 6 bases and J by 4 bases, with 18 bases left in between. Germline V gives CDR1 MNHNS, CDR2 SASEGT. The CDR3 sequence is CASSPRSGGPETQYF. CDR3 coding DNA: TGTGCCAGCAGCCCCAGGAGCGGAGGACCAGAGACCCAGTACTTC.

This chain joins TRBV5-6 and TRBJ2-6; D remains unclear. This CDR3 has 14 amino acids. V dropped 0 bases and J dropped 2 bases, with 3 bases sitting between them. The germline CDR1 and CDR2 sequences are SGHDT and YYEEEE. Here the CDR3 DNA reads TGTGCCAGCAGCTTGGAGCCTGGGGCCAACGTCCTGACTTTC. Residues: CASSLEPGANVLTF.

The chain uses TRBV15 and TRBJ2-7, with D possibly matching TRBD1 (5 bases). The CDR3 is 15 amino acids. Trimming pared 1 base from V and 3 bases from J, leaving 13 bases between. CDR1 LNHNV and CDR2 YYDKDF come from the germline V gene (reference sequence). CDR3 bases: TGTGCCACCAGCAGAGGTTGGGGCAGAATCTACGAGCAGTACTTC. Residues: CATSRGWGRIYEQYF.